What follows is one TCR beta chain and its context. Original handling: Reference gene primer amplification gave nucleated cell count estimates. The table came from immunoSEQ multiplex PCR; TCRdb's copy has only in-frame clones and leaves some out. V and J calls and clone size are given by that table; D and trimming were obtained from the DNA. The sample consists of some 210,000 clones, about 90% of them appearing once. The germline gives CDR1 KGHDR, CDR2 SFDVKD. The CDR3 sequence is 15 residues long. Trimming removed 4 bases from V and 4 bases from J; junction bases left unmatched: 6. The sample comes from a study of blood T cell repertoires in COVID-19. Study information: The United States, Italy and Spain supplied acute and convalescent COVID-19 samples. Sample material is recorded as cDNA or gDNA derived from T cells, B-cell-depleted T cells, or PBMCs.

The specimen was peripheral blood. This receptor was identified in a young man with acute or convalescent COVID-19. The rearrangement joins TRBV24-1 to TRBJ1-2; 9 nucleotides align to TRBD1. CDR3 amino acids: CATSDTGQGFYGYTF. CDR3 nucleotides: TGTGCCACCAGTGACACGGGACAGGGCTTCTATGGCTACACCTTC.